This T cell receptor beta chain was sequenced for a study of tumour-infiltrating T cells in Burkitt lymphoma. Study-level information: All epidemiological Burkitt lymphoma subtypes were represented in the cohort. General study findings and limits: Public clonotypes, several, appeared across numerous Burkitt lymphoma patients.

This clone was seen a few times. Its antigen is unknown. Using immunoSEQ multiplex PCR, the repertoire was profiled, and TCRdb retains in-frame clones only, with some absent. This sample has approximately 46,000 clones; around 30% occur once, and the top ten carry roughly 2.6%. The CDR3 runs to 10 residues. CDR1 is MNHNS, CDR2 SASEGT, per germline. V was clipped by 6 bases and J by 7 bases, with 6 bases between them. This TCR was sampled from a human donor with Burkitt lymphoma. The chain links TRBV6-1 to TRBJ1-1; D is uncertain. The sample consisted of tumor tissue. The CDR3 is CASRLYEAFF. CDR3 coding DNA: TGTGCCAGCAGACTATATGAAGCTTTCTTT.